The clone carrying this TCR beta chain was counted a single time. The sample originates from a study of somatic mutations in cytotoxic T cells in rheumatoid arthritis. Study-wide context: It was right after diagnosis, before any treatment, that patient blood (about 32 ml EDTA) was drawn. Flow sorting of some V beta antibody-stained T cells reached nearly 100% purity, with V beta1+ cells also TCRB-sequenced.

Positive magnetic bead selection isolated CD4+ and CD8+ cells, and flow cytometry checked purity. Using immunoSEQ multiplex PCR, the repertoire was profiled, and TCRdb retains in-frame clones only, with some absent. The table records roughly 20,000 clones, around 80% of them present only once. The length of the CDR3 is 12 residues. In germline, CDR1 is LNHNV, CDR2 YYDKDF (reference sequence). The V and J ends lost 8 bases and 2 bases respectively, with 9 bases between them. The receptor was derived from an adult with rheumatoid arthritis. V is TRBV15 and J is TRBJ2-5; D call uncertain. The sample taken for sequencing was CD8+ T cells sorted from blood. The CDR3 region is CATLSPQETQYF. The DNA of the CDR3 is TGTGCCACCCTCAGTCCTCAAGAGACCCAGTACTTC.